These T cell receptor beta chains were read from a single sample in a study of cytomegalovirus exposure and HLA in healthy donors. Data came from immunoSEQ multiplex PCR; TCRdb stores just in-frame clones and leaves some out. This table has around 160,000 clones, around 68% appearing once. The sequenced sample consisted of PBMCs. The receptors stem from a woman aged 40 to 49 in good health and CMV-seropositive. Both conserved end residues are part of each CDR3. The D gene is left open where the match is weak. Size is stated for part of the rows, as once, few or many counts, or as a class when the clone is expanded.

CDR3nt: TGTGCCAGCTCACCACCTCTGGGACTCGGTGGAGATACGCAGTATTTT
CDR3aa: CASSPPLGLGGDTQYF
abundance: NA
d_gene: NA
j_gene: TRBJ2-3
v_gene: TRBV18

CDR3nt: TGTGCCAGCAGCCAGTCCGGGACAGCCTACGAGCAGTACTTC
CDR3aa: CASSQSGTAYEQYF
abundance: NA
d_gene: TRBD1
j_gene: TRBJ2-7
v_gene: TRBV11-3

CDR3nt: TGTGCCAGCAGCGTTTCACTTGGGACTAGTGCGGATACGCAGTATTTT
CDR3aa: CASSVSLGTSADTQYF
abundance: NA
d_gene: TRBD2
j_gene: TRBJ2-3
v_gene: TRBV9

CDR3nt: TGCGCCAGCAGCTTGGGCCCTACAGATCAAGAGACCCAGTACTTC
CDR3aa: CASSLGPTDQETQYF
abundance: once
d_gene: NA
j_gene: TRBJ2-5
v_gene: TRBV5-1

CDR3nt: TGTGCCAGCAGCTTAGGTCTAGCAGAGACCGGGGAGCTGTTTTTT
CDR3aa: CASSLGLAETGELFF
abundance: NA
d_gene: NA
j_gene: TRBJ2-2
v_gene: TRBV13

CDR3nt: TGTGCCAGCAGTTACTCGTGGGGGCAGGTTGGAGAGACCCAGTACTTC
CDR3aa: CASSYSWGQVGETQYF
abundance: NA
d_gene: NA
j_gene: TRBJ2-5
v_gene: TRBV6-5

CDR3nt: TGTGCCAGCAGCCAAGCTCCCGGGGGAGCTGGAAACACCATATATTTT
CDR3aa: CASSQAPGGAGNTIYF
abundance: NA
d_gene: NA
j_gene: TRBJ1-3
v_gene: TRBV4-2

CDR3nt: TGTTCCAGCAGCTTTGTTGGACTAGCGCGCGAGCAGTACTTC
CDR3aa: CSSSFVGLAREQYF
abundance: once
d_gene: TRBD2
j_gene: TRBJ2-7
v_gene: TRBV7-9

CDR3nt: TGCGCCAGCAGCTTGGGACAGGCCAATGAGCAGTTCTTC
CDR3aa: CASSLGQANEQFF
abundance: NA
d_gene: NA
j_gene: TRBJ2-1
v_gene: TRBV5-1

CDR3nt: TGTGCCAGTAGTACCCCGGGACAGGGTTGGAATTCACCCCTCCACTTT
CDR3aa: CASSTPGQGWNSPLHF
abundance: few
d_gene: TRBD1
j_gene: TRBJ1-6
v_gene: TRBV19

CDR3nt: TGTGCCAGCAGTGAACTTAGGGTAGCGGGTCAGCCCCAGCATTTT
CDR3aa: CASSELRVAGQPQHF
abundance: NA
d_gene: NA
j_gene: TRBJ1-5
v_gene: TRBV2

CDR3nt: TGCAGCGTGCCTGGACAGGGGACCGGGGAGCTGTTTTTT
CDR3aa: CSVPGQGTGELFF
abundance: NA
d_gene: TRBD1
j_gene: TRBJ2-2
v_gene: TRBV29-1

CDR3nt: TGCGCCAGCAGCTTGGATTCCGGACTGTTCTATGGCTACACCTTC
CDR3aa: CASSLDSGLFYGYTF
abundance: few
d_gene: NA
j_gene: TRBJ1-2
v_gene: TRBV5-1

CDR3nt: TGTGCCAGTAGTATGGGCAGGATTGCCTACGAGCAGTACTTC
CDR3aa: CASSMGRIAYEQYF
abundance: NA
d_gene: NA
j_gene: TRBJ2-7
v_gene: TRBV19

CDR3nt: TGTGCCAGCACTAGCGGGGGCACAGATACGCAGTATTTT
CDR3aa: CASTSGGTDTQYF
abundance: few
d_gene: TRBD2
j_gene: TRBJ2-3
v_gene: TRBV7-9

CDR3nt: TGTGCCAGCAGCTCCATGTGGGCAGATGAGCAGTTCTTC
CDR3aa: CASSSMWADEQFF
abundance: few
d_gene: NA
j_gene: TRBJ2-1
v_gene: TRBV7-9

CDR3nt: TGTGCCAGCAGTCCTAGTCGGGTAAACACCGGGGAGCTGTTTTTT
CDR3aa: CASSPSRVNTGELFF
abundance: NA
d_gene: NA
j_gene: TRBJ2-2
v_gene: TRBV7-2

CDR3nt: TGTGCCAGCAGTTTACAAGCGGGAGCGTACGAGCAGTACTTC
CDR3aa: CASSLQAGAYEQYF
abundance: NA
d_gene: TRBD2
j_gene: TRBJ2-7
v_gene: TRBV28

CDR3nt: TGCGCCAGCAGCTTTGCAGGGCCGGGTCAGCCCCAGCATTTT
CDR3aa: CASSFAGPGQPQHF
abundance: NA
d_gene: NA
j_gene: TRBJ1-5
v_gene: TRBV5-1

CDR3nt: TGTGCCAGCCGGGACAGGGGCTACTATGGCTACACCTTC
CDR3aa: CASRDRGYYGYTF
abundance: NA
d_gene: TRBD1
j_gene: TRBJ1-2
v_gene: TRBV19

CDR3nt: TGTGCCACCAAGCGGGAGACCCACGAGCAGTACTTC
CDR3aa: CATKRETHEQYF
abundance: NA
d_gene: TRBD2
j_gene: TRBJ2-7
v_gene: TRBV2

CDR3nt: TGTGCCAGCAGTTTAGGTCGGGGGAACGGCTATGGCTACACCTTC
CDR3aa: CASSLGRGNGYGYTF
abundance: NA
d_gene: NA
j_gene: TRBJ1-2
v_gene: TRBV28

CDR3nt: TGTGCCAGCAGTCCTGACGGCGGCGGAGCTTTCTTT
CDR3aa: CASSPDGGGAFF
abundance: once
d_gene: NA
j_gene: TRBJ1-1
v_gene: TRBV5-4

CDR3nt: TGTGCCAGTAGTATGACTGGCAGTTCCTACGAGCAGTACTTC
CDR3aa: CASSMTGSSYEQYF
abundance: NA
d_gene: NA
j_gene: TRBJ2-7
v_gene: TRBV19

CDR3nt: TGTGCCAGCAGCCCCCGGGACAGGGGAAACAATGAGCAGTTCTTC
CDR3aa: CASSPRDRGNNEQFF
abundance: few
d_gene: TRBD1
j_gene: TRBJ2-1
v_gene: TRBV7-9

CDR3nt: TGTGCCACCTACCCCGGGTCGAACACCGGGGAGCTGTTTTTT
CDR3aa: CATYPGSNTGELFF
abundance: NA
d_gene: NA
j_gene: TRBJ2-2
v_gene: TRBV6-5

CDR3nt: TGTGCCAGCAGCTTAGAGGGGGCAGCTGGGGCCAACGTCCTGACTTTC
CDR3aa: CASSLEGAAGANVLTF
abundance: NA
d_gene: TRBD1
j_gene: TRBJ2-6
v_gene: TRBV7-2

CDR3nt: TGTGCCATCAGTAGGACAGTAGGCACTGAAGCTTTCTTT
CDR3aa: CAISRTVGTEAFF
abundance: NA
d_gene: NA
j_gene: TRBJ1-1
v_gene: TRBV10-3